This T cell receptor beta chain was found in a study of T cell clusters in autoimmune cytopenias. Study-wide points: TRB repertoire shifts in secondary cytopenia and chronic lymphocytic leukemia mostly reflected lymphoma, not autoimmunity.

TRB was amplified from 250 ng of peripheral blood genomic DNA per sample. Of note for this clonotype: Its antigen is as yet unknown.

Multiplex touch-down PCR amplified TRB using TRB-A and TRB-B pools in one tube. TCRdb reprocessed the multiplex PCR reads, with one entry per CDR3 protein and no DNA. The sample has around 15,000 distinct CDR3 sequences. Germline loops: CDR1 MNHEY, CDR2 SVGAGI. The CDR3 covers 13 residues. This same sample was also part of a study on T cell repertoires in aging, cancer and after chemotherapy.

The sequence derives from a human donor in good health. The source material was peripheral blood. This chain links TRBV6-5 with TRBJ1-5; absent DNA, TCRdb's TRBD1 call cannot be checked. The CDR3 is CASSPGGSQPQHF.